What follows are 25 T cell receptor beta chains derived from one specimen sequenced in a study of identical twins. TCRdb ran MiXCR on the 5' RACE reads and lists one entry per CDR3 protein. Here the sample spans around 1.7 million distinct CDR3 sequences, less than 35% being singletons. Sequencing was done on a sample of cord blood. The receptors were gathered from a newborn girl in good health.

This clonotype has a handful of counts. This CDR3 reads CSARDGDNYGYTF. In DNA form, the CDR3 reads TGCAGTGCTAGAGATGGGGACAACTATGGCTACACCTTC. The V and J genes are TRBV20-1 and TRBJ1-2; a possible D gene is TRBD1 (5 bases). The CDR3 runs to 13 residues. Trimming pared 0 bases from V and 2 bases from J, leaving 7 bases between. Germline assignment: CDR1 DFQATT and CDR2 SNEGSKA (reference sequence).

The chain couples TRBV6-6 to TRBJ1-1, with no clear D. Germline values: CDR1 MNHNY, CDR2 SVGAGI (reference sequence). The CDR3 extends over 13 amino acids. The ends were cut back, 4 bases at V and 2 bases at J, with 8 bases in the middle. The CDR3: CASSSHSNTEAFF. The CDR3 DNA follows: TGTGCCAGCAGTTCCCACAGCAACACTGAAGCTTTCTTT.

This chain uses TRBV3-1 with TRBJ1-3; D is uncertain. Between the trimmed V and J ends, which lost 0 bases and 0 bases, there was a span of 9 bases. The CDR3 has 16 amino acids. CDR1 and CDR2 from the germline V gene are LGHDT and YNNKEL (reference sequence). CDR3 loop: CASSQDGRHSGNTIYF. Here the CDR3 DNA reads TGTGCCAGCAGCCAAGATGGCCGTCACTCTGGAAACACCATATATTTT.

V usage is TRBV18 and J usage is TRBJ1-2; D remains ambiguous. V lost 1 base and J 2 bases, leaving 11 bases between the germline ends. Germline CDR1 is KGHSH and CDR2 is LQKENI. The CDR3 is 15 residues long. CDR3 loop: CASSPLPAPNYGYTF. CDR3 DNA sequence: TGTGCCAGCTCACCACTGCCGGCTCCAAACTATGGCTACACCTTC.

The chain employs TRBV6-6 and TRBJ1-5; D unclear. V dropped 5 bases and J dropped 1 base, with 18 bases sitting between them. From germline, CDR1 is MNHNY and CDR2 SVGAGI (reference sequence). The CDR3 covers 17 residues. The CDR3 coding sequence is TGTGCCAGCAGTCCCCTTGTTGGAAGCGGGAGCAATCAGCCCCAGCATTTT. Translating it yields CASSPLVGSGSNQPQHF.

V and J are TRBV6-1 and TRBJ2-5, with D possibly matching TRBD2 (5 bases). The DNA end lines up better with TRBJ2-7; the J call may be wrong. This CDR3 spans 17 amino acids. Per the germline V gene, CDR1 is MNHNS and CDR2 is SASEGT. The CDR3 DNA reads TGTGCCAGCAGTGAGCGTTTAGGGCTAGCAGCTGACTACGAGCAGTACTTC. The encoded protein is CASSERLGLAADYEQYF.

In this sample, this clonotype turned up many times. This chain links TRBV12-5 with TRBJ2-5; D gene uncertain. The germline CDR1 and CDR2 sequences are LGHNT and FRNRAP. Between the trimmed V and J ends, which lost 2 bases and 4 bases, there was a span of 5 bases. CDR3 length equals 12 residues. This CDR3 reads CASGLSSETQYF. The CDR3 DNA is TGTGCTAGTGGTTTGTCATCAGAGACCCAGTACTTC.

This clonotype turned up a few times. The V and J genes are TRBV4-2 and TRBJ1-4; possibly TRBD1 for D (5 bases). The CDR3 sequence is 14 residues long. Germline CDR1 and CDR2: LGHNA and YNFKEQ. Deletions cut 2 bases from V and 5 bases from J, with 9 bases between. CDR3 loop: CASSQPGRNEKLFF. In nucleotides, the CDR3 is TGTGCCAGCAGCCAACCGGGGCGGAATGAAAAACTGTTTTTT.

This chain joins TRBV12-3 or TRBV12-4 and TRBJ1-5; D might be TRBD1 (5 bases). V shed 5 bases and J shed 1 base, with 21 bases lying between them. The CDR3 is 18 residues long. The CDR3 region has the DNA TGTGCCAGCAGTAAGACCCAAGGTCTACGGGACAGCAATCAGCCCCAGCATTTT. Translation: CASSKTQGLRDSNQPQHF.

The chain links TRBV5-1 to TRBJ2-3; D unclear. The CDR3 length is 12 residues. V lost 4 bases to trimming and J lost 8 bases, with 11 bases between them. Germline CDR1 and CDR2: SGHRS and YFSETQ. The CDR3 nucleotides read TGCGCCAGCAGCATACACCCAGGTACGCAGTATTTT. The encoded protein is CASSIHPGTQYF.

The chain is built from TRBV20-1 and TRBJ2-4, with 8 bases matching TRBD2. The end of the DNA fits TRBJ2-7 better, so the J call may be wrong. Germline V gene lookup returns CDR1 DFQATT and CDR2 SNEGSKA (reference sequence). CDR3 length: 15 amino acids. This CDR3 reads CSARARGGGPYEQYF. The CDR3 coding sequence is TGCAGTGCTAGAGCCCGCGGCGGGGGGCCCTACGAGCAGTACTTC.

This sequence joins TRBV19 and TRBJ2-7, with 7 bases matching TRBD1. V was pared by 6 bases and J by 5 bases, with 7 bases of the junction left unmatched. This CDR3 is built from 13 residues. CDR1 and CDR2 from the germline V gene are LNHDA and SQIVND (reference sequence). The CDR3 coding sequence is TGTGCCAGTAGGGGCAGGGGGACAGACGAGCAGTACTTC. Amino acid sequence: CASRGRGTDEQYF.

The rearrangement uses TRBV20-1 and TRBJ2-3; no firm D call. CDR1 is DFQATT and CDR2 is SNEGSKA in the germline V gene (reference sequence). V lost 5 bases, J lost 4 bases, and 16 bases lay in between. This CDR3 has 14 residues. This CDR3 reads CSARKDASSDTQYF. CDR3 DNA sequence: TGCAGTGCTCGTAAGGACGCATCATCAGATACGCAGTATTTT.

This clonotype was recorded only once. The rearrangement links TRBV2 to TRBJ1-2, with 8 positions matching TRBD1. The length of the CDR3 is 14 residues. CDR1 and CDR2 (germline): SNHLY, FYNNEI. After removal of 4 bases from V and 6 bases from J, the junction contained 7 bases not matched to a gene. For the CDR3, the DNA is TGTGCCAGCAGTGTTGGCCAGGGGGCGGATGGCTACACCTTC. This codes for CASSVGQGADGYTF. Using reference TRBV2 and TRBJ1-2 for the parts outside the CDR3, the full variable domain is EPEVTQTPSHQVTQMGQEVILRCVPISNHLYFYWYRQILGQKVEFLVSFYNNEISEKSEIFDDQFSVERPDGSNFTLKIRSTKLEDSAMYFCASSVGQGADGYTFGSGTRLTVV.

This chain connects TRBV19 to TRBJ1-1; 8 nucleotides agree with TRBD1. Germline V CDR1 and CDR2: LNHDA, SQIVND (reference sequence). There are 14 residues in the CDR3. The junction had 7 bases not matched to a gene; V was cut back by 10 bases and J by 0 bases. The CDR3 sequence: CATRTGQLNTEAFF. The CDR3 nucleotides read TGTGCCACTCGGACAGGGCAATTGAACACTGAAGCTTTCTTT.

In the case of this clonotype: It may be a read error: a sequence one base away is much more abundant. This chain uses TRBV12-3 or TRBV12-4 with TRBJ2-5; the D gene could be TRBD1 or TRBD2 (6 bases each). The CDR3 has 14 residues. The CDR3 loop is CASSILAGQEAQYF. The CDR3 nucleotides are TGTGCCAGCAGTATCCTCGCGGGACAAGAGGCCCAGTACTTC.

The chain uses TRBV12-5 and TRBJ2-7; possibly TRBD1 for D (5 bases). This CDR3 has 13 residues. Germline loops: CDR1 LGHNT, CDR2 FRNRAP. V lost 2 bases to trimming and J lost 3 bases, with 8 bases between them. The DNA for the CDR3 is TGTGCTAGTGGTTTGTCCGACAGCTACGAGCAGTACTTC. This encodes CASGLSDSYEQYF.

This chain uses TRBV9 with TRBJ1-5, with a possible D match to TRBD1 (5 bases). Looked up from germline, CDR1 is SGDLS and CDR2 is YYNGEE. Deletions cut 3 bases from V and 4 bases from J, with 17 bases between. The CDR3 spans 16 residues. CDR3 sequence (DNA): TGTGCCAGCAGCGCCGGATCGACAGTCTCTAATCAGCCCCAGCATTTT. Its translation: CASSAGSTVSNQPQHF. The full variable domain, rest sourced from reference TRBV9 and TRBJ1-5, is DSGVTQTPKHLITATGQRVTLRCSPRSGDLSVYWYQQSLDQGLQFLIQYYNGEERAKGNILERFSAQQFPDLHSELNLSSLELGDSALYFCASSAGSTVSNQPQHFGDGTRLSIL.

This clonotype has a count of ten or more. The chain couples TRBV7-2 to TRBJ2-5; 8 nucleotides agree with TRBD2. V shed 1 base, J shed 1 base, and the junction held 5 bases outside the gene matches. The CDR3 has 16 amino acids. CDR1 SGHTA and CDR2 FQGNSA come from the germline V gene. CDR3 region: CASSLGTSGLQETQYF. For the CDR3, the DNA is TGTGCCAGCAGCTTAGGTACTAGCGGTCTCCAAGAGACCCAGTACTTC.

This clonotype was counted only a few times. This chain links TRBV10-3 with TRBJ2-1; no clear D. The V end was cut by 0 bases, the J end by 13 bases, with 10 bases between. The germline V gene encodes CDR1 ENHRY and CDR2 SYGVKD. The CDR3 runs to 12 residues. As DNA, the CDR3 is TGTGCCATCAGTGAGTCGCCCCGCGGCCAGTTCTTC. As protein: CAISESPRGQFF.

This clonotype was picked up a small number of times. The genes are TRBV24-1 and TRBJ2-7; 12 bases fit TRBD2. With 3 bases clipped from V and 5 bases from J, the junction kept 7 bases outside the gene matches. Germline lookup yields CDR1 KGHDR and CDR2 SFDVKD. The CDR3 consists of 16 residues. This CDR3 reads CATSDPTSGGMNEQYF. The CDR3 DNA follows: TGTGCCACCAGTGATCCCACTAGCGGGGGGATGAACGAGCAGTACTTC.

In its sample, this clonotype was seen once. V usage is TRBV13 and J usage is TRBJ1-2; D is uncertain. The CDR3 runs 15 residues. The germline CDR1 and CDR2 sequences are PRHDT and FYEKMQ (reference sequence). The V end was cut by 5 bases, the J end by 0 bases, with 13 bases between. The CDR3 region is CASSLGPVANYGYTF. CDR3 nucleotide sequence: TGTGCCAGCAGCCTTGGTCCAGTTGCTAACTATGGCTACACCTTC.

This clonotype has ten or more counts. The chain combines TRBV29-1 with TRBJ1-2, with TRBD1 matching over 7 bases. The CDR3 covers 12 residues. The germline V gene encodes CDR1 SQVTM and CDR2 ANQGSEA. Unmatched junction bases numbered 4, after V lost 7 bases and J lost 2 bases. CDR3: CSGGQWNYGYTF. In nucleotides, the CDR3 is TGCAGCGGGGGACAGTGGAACTATGGCTACACCTTC. The whole variable domain, remainder taken from reference TRBV29-1 and TRBJ1-2, is SAVISQKPSRDICQRGTSLTIQCQVDSQVTMMFWYRQQPGQSLTLIATANQGSEATYESGFVIDKFPISRPNLTFSTLTVSNMSPEDSSIYLCSGGQWNYGYTFGSGTRLTVV.

This clonotype was recorded at least ten times. V usage is TRBV12-3 or TRBV12-4 and J usage is TRBJ2-3; the D gene is possibly TRBD2 (6 bases). V gave up 6 bases and J gave up 7 bases, with 11 bases separating them. The CDR3 length is 12 residues. In DNA form, the CDR3 reads TGTGCCAGCAGCACCGGGAGTAATACGCAGTATTTT. It encodes CASSTGSNTQYF.

The table lists this clonotype with a few counts. The CDR3 DNA sequence: TGTGCCAGCAAGACTAGCGGGACTTACAATGAGCAGTTCTTC. Translated: CASKTSGTYNEQFF. The V and J genes are TRBV12-3 or TRBV12-4 and TRBJ2-1; TRBD2 agrees at 11 bases. J was trimmed by 4 bases and V by 7 bases; bases with no gene match: 3. This CDR3 is built from 14 residues.